The clone carrying this TCR beta chain was seen ten or more times. TCRdb recomputed calls from the RACE reads with MiXCR, one row per CDR3 protein. The repertoire holds around 250,000 distinct CDR3 sequences, approximately 8.6% seen once, with 2% to 3% in the top ten. Time point noted: pre-sensitization, week 0. Treatment noted: therapeutic diphenylcyclopropenone sensitization with weekly scalp DPC. Extraction of total RNA was performed on unfractionated whole blood. This record belongs to a study of human T cells and chemical hapten exposure. For the study at large: Investigators sensitized around 2 cm by around 2 cm of upper inner arm skin with 2% DPC. Throughout the roughly 25-week study, diphenylcyclopropenone was applied weekly to the patients' scalps.

The CDR3 is 15 amino acids. V was pared by 6 bases and J by 5 bases, with 6 bases of the junction left unmatched. CDR1 is MNHEY, CDR2 SVGEGT, per germline. V usage is TRBV6-2 or TRBV6-3 and J usage is TRBJ1-6; 8 nucleotides match TRBD1. The sequence was collected from a woman aged 40 to 55 with alopecia areata. Some clones in this sample may be carry-over from other donors' samples. Sequenced material: whole blood, taken in connection with sensitization to the hapten diphenylcyclopropenone (DPC). The CDR3 DNA follows: TGTGCCAGCAGCAGACAGGGGTTGGATAATTCACCCCTCCACTTT. Translating gives CASSRQGLDNSPLHF.